The present T cell receptor (beta chain) was sequenced within a study of blood T cell repertoires in COVID-19. Clones were sequenced by immunoSEQ multiplex PCR, and TCRdb holds only the in-frame ones, with some missing. The data show some 200,000 clones, about 86% seen once. This clonotype originated in a man aged 30 to 39 with active or convalescent COVID-19. Source material: peripheral blood.

DNA for the CDR3: TGTGCCAGCAGTATCCGGTTGAGCACTGAAGCTTTCTTT. It specifies CASSIRLSTEAFF. The chain uses TRBV6-6 and TRBJ1-1; D ambiguous. Germline CDR1 and CDR2: MNHNY and SVGAGI (reference sequence). The length of the CDR3 is 13 residues. The ends were cut back, 5 bases at V and 4 bases at J, with 11 bases in the middle.